This TCR beta chain was sequenced in a study of OX40 agonist ivuxolimab in advanced cancers. Germline V lookup: CDR1 SGDLS, CDR2 YYNGEE. This CDR3 spans 14 amino acids. J gave up 5 bases and V 3 bases, and 8 bases lay outside the gene matches. TCRdb's copy holds only in-frame clones and misses some; the assay was immunoSEQ multiplex PCR. The sample shows 12,000 to 15,000 clones, almost 80% of them seen only once. The TCR sequence derives from an adult with an advanced solid tumor such as melanoma, head and neck, liver or kidney cancer. The sample consisted of CD4+ or CD8+ T cells sorted from blood, taken in a trial of the OX40 agonist ivuxolimab. The chain joins TRBV9 to TRBJ2-7, with 7 bases matching TRBD1. The DNA of the CDR3 is TGTGCCAGCAGCGAGAGACAGGGTCGTGACGAGCAGTACTTC. Protein product: CASSERQGRDEQYF.